This T cell receptor (beta chain) was sequenced in a study of patients and donors after allogeneic stem cell transplantation. TCRdb fed the RT-PCR reads into MiXCR, producing one record per CDR3 protein. The table includes 200,000 to 250,000 distinct CDR3 sequences, around 14% detected once. The sample holds many counts of this clonotype. Sample: blood, either unsorted or a sorted T cell fraction (not recorded which). This TCR came from a human donor who was either an allogeneic HSCT recipient or a stem cell or donor lymphocyte infusion donor (not recorded which). It is not recorded whose cells these are; they may come from a transplant donor.

CDR3 residues: CAISEFRLARSSYEQYF. CDR3 in DNA: TGTGCCATCAGTGAGTTTAGACTAGCCCGTAGCTCCTACGAGCAGTACTTC. The chain is built from TRBV10-3 and TRBJ2-7; 7 nucleotides match TRBD2. CDR1 and CDR2 (germline): ENHRY, SYGVKD. J gave up 0 bases and V 1 base, and 9 bases lay outside the gene matches. The CDR3 length is 17 residues.